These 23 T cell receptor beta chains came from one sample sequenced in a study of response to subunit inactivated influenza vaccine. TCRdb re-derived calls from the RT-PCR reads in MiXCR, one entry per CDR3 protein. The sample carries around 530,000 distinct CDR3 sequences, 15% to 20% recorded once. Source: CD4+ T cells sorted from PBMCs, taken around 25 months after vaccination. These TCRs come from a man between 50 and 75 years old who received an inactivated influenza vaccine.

The DNA for the CDR3 is TGTGCCAGCAGCCAAGAAGGGCGGAATACGCAGTATTTT. It specifies CASSQEGRNTQYF. The J gene is TRBJ2-3, the V gene TRBV3-1; D is uncertain. This CDR3 spans 13 amino acids. The ends were cut back, 0 bases at V and 7 bases at J, with 8 bases in the middle. The germline CDR1 and CDR2 sequences are LGHDT and YNNKEL (reference sequence).

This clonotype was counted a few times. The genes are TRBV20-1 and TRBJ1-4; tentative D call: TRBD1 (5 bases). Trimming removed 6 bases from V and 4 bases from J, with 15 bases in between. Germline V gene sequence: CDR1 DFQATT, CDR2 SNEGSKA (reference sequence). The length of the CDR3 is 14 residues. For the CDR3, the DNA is TGCAGTGCCCGTGGGGCCGGTCTTAATGAAAAACTGTTTTTT. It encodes CSARGAGLNEKLFF.

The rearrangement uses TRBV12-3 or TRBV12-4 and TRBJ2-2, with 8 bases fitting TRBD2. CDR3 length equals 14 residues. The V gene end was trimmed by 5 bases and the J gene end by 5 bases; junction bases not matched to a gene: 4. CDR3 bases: TGTGCCAGCAGTCCAGGGACTAGGACCGGGGAGCTGTTTTTT. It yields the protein CASSPGTRTGELFF.

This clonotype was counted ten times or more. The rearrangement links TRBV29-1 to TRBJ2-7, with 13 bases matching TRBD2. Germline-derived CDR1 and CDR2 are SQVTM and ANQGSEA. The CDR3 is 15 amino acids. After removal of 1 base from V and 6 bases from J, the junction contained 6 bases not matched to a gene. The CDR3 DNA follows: TGCAGCGTTGAAGCACAGACTAGCGGGAGGATCGAGCAGTACTTC. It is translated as CSVEAQTSGRIEQYF.

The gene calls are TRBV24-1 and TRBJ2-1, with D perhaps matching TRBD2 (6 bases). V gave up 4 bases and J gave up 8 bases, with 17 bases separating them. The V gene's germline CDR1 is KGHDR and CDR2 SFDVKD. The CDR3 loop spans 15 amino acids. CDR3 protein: CATSDLGGYSDEQFF. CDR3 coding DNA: TGTGCCACCAGTGACCTGGGGGGATATTCTGATGAGCAGTTCTTC.

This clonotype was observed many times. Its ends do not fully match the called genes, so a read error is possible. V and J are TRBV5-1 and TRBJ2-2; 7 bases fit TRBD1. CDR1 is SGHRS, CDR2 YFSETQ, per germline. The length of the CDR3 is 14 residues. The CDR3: CASSPGQYTGELFF. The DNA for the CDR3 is TGTGCCAGCAGCCCGGGACAGTACACCGGGGAGCTGTTTTTT. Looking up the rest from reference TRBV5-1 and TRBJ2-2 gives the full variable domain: KAGVTQTPRYLIKTRGQQVTLSCSPISGHRSVSWYQQTPGQGLQFLFEYFSETQRNKGNFPGRFSGRQFSNSRSEMNVSTLELGDSALYLCASSPGQYTGELFFGEGSRLTVL.

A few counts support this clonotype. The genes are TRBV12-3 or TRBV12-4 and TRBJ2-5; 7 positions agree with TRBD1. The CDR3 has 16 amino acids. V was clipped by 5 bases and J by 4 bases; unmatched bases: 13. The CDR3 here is CASSLTNYRGRETQYF. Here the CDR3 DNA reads TGTGCCAGCAGTCTAACCAATTACAGGGGACGAGAGACCCAGTACTTC.

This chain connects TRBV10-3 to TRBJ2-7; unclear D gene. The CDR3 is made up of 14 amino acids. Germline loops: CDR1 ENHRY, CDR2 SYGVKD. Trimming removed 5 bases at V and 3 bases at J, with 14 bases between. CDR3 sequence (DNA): TGTGCCATCAGTTCACTAAGCCGAGGCTACGAGCAGTACTTC. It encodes CAISSLSRGYEQYF.

CDR3 in amino acids: CASSVGVAGETQYF. CDR3 bases: TGTGCCAGCAGCGTAGGTGTAGCTGGGGAGACCCAGTACTTC. This chain joins TRBV9 and TRBJ2-5; D unclear. The germline V and J ends were trimmed by 0 bases and 5 bases, with 11 bases remaining between them. The germline V gene has CDR1 SGDLS and CDR2 YYNGEE. The CDR3 has 14 residues.

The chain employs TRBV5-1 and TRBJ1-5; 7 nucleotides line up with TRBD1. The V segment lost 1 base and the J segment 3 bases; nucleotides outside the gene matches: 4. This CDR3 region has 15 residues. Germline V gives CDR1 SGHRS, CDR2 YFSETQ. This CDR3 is CASSLLGTDNQPQHF. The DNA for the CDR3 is TGCGCCAGCAGCTTGTTAGGGACAGACAATCAGCCCCAGCATTTT.

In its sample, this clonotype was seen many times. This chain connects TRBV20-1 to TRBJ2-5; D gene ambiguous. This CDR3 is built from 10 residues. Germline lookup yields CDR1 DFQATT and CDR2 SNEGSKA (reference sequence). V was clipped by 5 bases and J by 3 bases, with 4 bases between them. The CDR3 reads CSAFEETQYF. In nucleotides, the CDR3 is TGCAGTGCTTTCGAAGAGACCCAGTACTTC.

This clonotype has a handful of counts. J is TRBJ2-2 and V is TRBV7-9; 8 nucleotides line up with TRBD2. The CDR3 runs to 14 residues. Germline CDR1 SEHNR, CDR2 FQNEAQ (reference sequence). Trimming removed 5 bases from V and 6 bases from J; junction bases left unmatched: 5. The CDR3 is CASSPRTSPGELFF. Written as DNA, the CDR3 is TGTGCCAGCAGCCCACGGACTAGCCCCGGGGAGCTGTTTTTT.

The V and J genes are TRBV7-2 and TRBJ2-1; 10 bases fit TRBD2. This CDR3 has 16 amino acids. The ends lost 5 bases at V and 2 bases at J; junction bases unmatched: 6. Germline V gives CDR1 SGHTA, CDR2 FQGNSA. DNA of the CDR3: TGTGCCAGCAGCCCCAAGAGCGGGAGGGCCTACAATGAGCAGTTCTTC. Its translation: CASSPKSGRAYNEQFF.

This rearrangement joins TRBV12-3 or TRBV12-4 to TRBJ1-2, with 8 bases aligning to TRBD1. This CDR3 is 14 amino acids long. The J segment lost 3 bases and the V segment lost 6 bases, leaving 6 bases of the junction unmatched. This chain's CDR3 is CASSPRQGYYGYTF. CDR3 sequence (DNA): TGTGCCAGCAGCCCCCGACAGGGGTACTATGGCTACACCTTC.

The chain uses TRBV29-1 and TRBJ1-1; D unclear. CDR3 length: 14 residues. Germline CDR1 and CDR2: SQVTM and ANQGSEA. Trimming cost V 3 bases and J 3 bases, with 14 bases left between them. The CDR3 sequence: CSVDLRVGDTEAFF. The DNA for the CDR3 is TGCAGCGTTGATTTGAGGGTCGGGGACACTGAAGCTTTCTTT. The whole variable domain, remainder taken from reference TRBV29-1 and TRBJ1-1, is SAVISQKPSRDICQRGTSLTIQCQVDSQVTMMFWYRQQPGQSLTLIATANQGSEATYESGFVIDKFPISRPNLTFSTLTVSNMSPEDSSIYLCSVDLRVGDTEAFFGQGTRLTVV.

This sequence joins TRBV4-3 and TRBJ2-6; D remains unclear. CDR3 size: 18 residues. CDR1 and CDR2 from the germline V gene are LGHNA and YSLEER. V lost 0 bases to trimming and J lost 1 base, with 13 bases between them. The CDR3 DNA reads TGCGCCAGCAGCCAAGAGCTTCCCTTGACATCTGGGGCCAACGTCCTGACTTTC. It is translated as CASSQELPLTSGANVLTF.

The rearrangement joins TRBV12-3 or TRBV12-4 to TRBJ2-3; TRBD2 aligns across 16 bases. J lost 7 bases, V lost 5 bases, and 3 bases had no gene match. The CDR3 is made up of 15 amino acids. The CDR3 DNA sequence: TGTGCCAGCAGTGTGGGACTAGCGGGGGGGAATACGCAGTATTTT. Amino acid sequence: CASSVGLAGGNTQYF.

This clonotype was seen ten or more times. The CDR3 DNA reads TGTGCCAGCAGAACAGACTGGGGGTTCGGAAACACCATATATTTT. This gives the protein CASRTDWGFGNTIYF. This rearrangement joins TRBV12-3 or TRBV12-4 to TRBJ1-3, with D tentatively TRBD1 (5 bases). The V end was cut by 6 bases, the J end by 4 bases, with 16 bases between. The CDR3 covers 15 residues.

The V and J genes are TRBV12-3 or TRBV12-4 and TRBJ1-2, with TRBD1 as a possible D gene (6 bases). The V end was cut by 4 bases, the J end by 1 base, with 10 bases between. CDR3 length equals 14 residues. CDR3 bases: TGTGCCAGCAGTTCAGGGGCGCGTAACTATGGCTACACCTTC. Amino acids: CASSSGARNYGYTF.

The CDR3 nucleotides read TGTGCCTGGCGGCGACAGGGACCCTACAATGAGCAGTTCTTC. It codes for CAWRRQGPYNEQFF. The chain recombines TRBV30 with TRBJ2-1; 7 bases align to TRBD1. Germline V CDR1 and CDR2: GTSNPN, SVGIG (reference sequence). Trimming cost V 5 bases and J 2 bases; bases outside gene matches: 6. The CDR3 consists of 14 residues.

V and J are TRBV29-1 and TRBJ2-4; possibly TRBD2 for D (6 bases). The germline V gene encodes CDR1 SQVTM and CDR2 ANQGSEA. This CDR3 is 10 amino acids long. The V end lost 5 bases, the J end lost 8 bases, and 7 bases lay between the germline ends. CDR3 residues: CSVWRDIQYF. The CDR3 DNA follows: TGCAGCGTTTGGAGGGACATTCAGTACTTC.

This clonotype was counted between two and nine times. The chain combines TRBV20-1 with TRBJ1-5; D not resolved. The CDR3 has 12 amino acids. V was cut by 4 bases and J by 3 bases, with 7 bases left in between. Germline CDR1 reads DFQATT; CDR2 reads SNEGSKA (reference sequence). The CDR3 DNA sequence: TGCAGTGCTACCATTCCCAATCAGCCCCAGCATTTT. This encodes CSATIPNQPQHF.

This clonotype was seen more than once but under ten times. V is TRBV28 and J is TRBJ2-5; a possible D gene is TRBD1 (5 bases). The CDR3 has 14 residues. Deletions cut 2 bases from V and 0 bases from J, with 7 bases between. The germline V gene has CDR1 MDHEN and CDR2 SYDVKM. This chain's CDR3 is CASSLIGDQETQYF. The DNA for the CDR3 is TGTGCCAGCAGTTTAATAGGGGACCAAGAGACCCAGTACTTC.